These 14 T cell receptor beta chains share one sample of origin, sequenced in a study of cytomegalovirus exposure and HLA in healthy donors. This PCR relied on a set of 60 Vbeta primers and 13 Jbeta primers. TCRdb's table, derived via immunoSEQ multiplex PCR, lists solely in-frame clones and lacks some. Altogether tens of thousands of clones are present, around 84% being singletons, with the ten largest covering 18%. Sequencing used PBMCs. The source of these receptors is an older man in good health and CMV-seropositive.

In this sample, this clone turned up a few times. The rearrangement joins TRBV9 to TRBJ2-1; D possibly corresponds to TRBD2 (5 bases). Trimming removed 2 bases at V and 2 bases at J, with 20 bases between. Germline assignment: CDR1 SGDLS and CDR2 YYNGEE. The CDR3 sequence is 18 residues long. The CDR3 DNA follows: TGTGCCAGCAGCGTTTCCCCCTCCGGGGATATGGCCTACAATGAGCAGTTCTTC. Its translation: CASSVSPSGDMAYNEQFF.

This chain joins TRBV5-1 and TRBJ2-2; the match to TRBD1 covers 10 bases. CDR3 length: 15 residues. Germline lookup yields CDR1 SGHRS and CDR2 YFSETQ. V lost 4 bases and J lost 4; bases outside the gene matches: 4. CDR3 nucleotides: TGCGCCAGCAGCAGACAGGGGGCGAGCACCGGGGAGCTGTTTTTT. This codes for CASSRQGASTGELFF.

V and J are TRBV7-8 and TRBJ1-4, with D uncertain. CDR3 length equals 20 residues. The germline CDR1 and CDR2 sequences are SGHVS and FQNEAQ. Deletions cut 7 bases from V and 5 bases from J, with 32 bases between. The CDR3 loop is CASTIYRVLGRGVKNEKLFF. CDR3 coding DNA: TGTGCCAGCACCATTTACCGGGTCCTCGGTCGGGGTGTAAAGAATGAAAAACTGTTTTTT.

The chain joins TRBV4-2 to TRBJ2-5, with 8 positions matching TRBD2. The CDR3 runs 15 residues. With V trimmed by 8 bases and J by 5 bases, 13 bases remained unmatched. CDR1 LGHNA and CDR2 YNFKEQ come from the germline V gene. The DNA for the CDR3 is TGTGCCAGCCGGCCGGGACTAGGCCTAGGGGAGACCCAGTACTTC. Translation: CASRPGLGLGETQYF.

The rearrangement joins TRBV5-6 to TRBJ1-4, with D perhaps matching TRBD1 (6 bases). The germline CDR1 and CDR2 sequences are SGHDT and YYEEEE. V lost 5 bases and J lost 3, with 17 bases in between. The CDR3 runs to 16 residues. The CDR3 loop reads CASSTRDTRSNEKLFF. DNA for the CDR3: TGTGCCAGCAGTACCCGGGACACGAGATCTAATGAAAAACTGTTTTTT.

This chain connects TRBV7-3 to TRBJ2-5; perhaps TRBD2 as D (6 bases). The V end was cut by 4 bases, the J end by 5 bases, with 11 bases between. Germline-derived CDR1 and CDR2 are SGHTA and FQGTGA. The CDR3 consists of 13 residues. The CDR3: CASSSGLGETQYF. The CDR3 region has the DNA TGTGCCAGCAGCTCGGGACTTGGGGAGACCCAGTACTTC.

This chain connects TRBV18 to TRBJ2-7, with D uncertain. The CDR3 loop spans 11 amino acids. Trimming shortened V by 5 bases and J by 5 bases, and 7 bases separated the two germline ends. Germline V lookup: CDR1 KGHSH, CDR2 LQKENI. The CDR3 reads CASSVGHEQYF. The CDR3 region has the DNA TGTGCCAGCTCAGTTGGCCACGAGCAGTACTTC.

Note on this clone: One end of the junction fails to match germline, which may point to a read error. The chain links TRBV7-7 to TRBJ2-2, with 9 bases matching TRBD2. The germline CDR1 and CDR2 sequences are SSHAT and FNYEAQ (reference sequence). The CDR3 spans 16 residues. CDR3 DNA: TGTGCTAGCAGCTTAGTAGCGGGAGCTGATATCGGGGAGCTGTTTTTT. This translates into CASSLVAGADIGELFF.

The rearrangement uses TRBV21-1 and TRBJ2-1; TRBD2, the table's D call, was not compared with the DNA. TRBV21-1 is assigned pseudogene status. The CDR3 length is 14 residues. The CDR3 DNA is TGTGCCCGGCGGGCAAGGAGCAGGGAGGATGAGCAGTTCTTC. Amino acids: CARRARSREDEQFF.

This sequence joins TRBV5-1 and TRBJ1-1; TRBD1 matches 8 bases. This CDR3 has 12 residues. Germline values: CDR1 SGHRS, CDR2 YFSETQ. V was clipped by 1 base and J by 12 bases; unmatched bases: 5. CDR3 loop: CASSLTGGGSFF. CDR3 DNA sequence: TGCGCCAGCAGCTTGACAGGGGGAGGGTCTTTCTTT.

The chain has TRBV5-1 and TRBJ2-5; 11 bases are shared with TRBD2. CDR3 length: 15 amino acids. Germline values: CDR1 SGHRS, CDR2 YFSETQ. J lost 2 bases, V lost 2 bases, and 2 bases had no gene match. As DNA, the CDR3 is TGCGCCAGCAGCTTCACTAGCGGGGGACAAGAGACCCAGTACTTC. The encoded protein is CASSFTSGGQETQYF.

The CDR3 loop reads CAWSTGQDSYNEQFF. The CDR3 DNA reads as TGTGCCTGGAGTACCGGACAGGATTCCTACAATGAGCAGTTCTTC. This chain links TRBV30 with TRBJ2-1, with 7 bases that match TRBD1. J was trimmed by 1 base and V by 2 bases; bases with no gene match: 5. Germline values: CDR1 GTSNPN, CDR2 SVGIG (reference sequence). CDR3 length: 15 amino acids.

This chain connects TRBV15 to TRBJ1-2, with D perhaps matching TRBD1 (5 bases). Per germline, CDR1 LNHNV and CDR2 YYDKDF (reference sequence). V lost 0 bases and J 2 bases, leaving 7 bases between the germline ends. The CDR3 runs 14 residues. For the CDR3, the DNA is TGTGCCACCAGCAGAGATAAGGGGAACTATGGCTACACCTTC. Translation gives CATSRDKGNYGYTF.

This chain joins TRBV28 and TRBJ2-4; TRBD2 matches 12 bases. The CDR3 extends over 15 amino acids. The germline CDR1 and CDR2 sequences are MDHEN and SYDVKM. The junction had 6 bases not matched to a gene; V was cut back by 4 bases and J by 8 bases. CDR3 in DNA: TGTGCCAGCAGTTCTCAGACTAGCGGGAGTTACATTCAGTACTTC. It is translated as CASSSQTSGSYIQYF. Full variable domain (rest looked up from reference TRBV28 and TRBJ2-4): DVKVTQSSRYLVKRTGEKVFLECVQDMDHENMFWYRQDPGLGLRLIYFSYDVKMKEKGDIPEGYSVSREKKERFSLILESASTNQTSMYLCASSSQTSGSYIQYFGAGTRLSVL.